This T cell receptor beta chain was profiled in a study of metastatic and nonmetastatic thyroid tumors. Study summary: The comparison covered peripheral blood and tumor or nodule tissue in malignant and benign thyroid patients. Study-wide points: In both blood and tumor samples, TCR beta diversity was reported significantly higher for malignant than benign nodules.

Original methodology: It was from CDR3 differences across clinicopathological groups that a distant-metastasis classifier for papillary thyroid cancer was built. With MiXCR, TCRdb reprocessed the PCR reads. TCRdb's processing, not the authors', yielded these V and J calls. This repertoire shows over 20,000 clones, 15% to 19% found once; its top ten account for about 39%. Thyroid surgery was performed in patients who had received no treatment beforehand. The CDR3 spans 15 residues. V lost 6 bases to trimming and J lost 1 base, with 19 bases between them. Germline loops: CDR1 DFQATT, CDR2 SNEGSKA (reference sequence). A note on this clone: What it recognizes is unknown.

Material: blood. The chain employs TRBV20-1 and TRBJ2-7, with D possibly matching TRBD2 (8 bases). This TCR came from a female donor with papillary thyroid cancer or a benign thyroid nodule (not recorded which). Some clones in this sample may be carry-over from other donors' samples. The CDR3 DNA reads TGCAGTGCCCCCATCGGGAGGGGGCCATCCTACGAGCAGTACTTC. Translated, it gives CSAPIGRGPSYEQYF.